The clone carrying this TCR beta chain was seen a few times. The V and J ends lost 5 bases and 0 bases respectively, with 13 bases between them. The CDR3 consists of 15 residues. The data belong to a study of T cells in Graves' hyperthyroidism and ophthalmopathy. Study at large: Initial diagnosis, before any treatment, was when peripheral blood was collected.

The TCR beta CDR3 regions underwent amplification using RNA transcripts as the source. The HTBI set primed first-round TCR CDR3 RT-PCR. TCRdb ran MiXCR on the multiplex PCR reads and lists one entry per CDR3 protein. The repertoire holds fewer than 550,000 distinct CDR3 sequences, with approximately 25% as singletons. Sequencing input: blood. This chain joins TRBV12-3 or TRBV12-4 and TRBJ1-2; D not certain. This TCR derives from a woman aged 30 to 39 with Graves' ophthalmopathy. This CDR3 is CASSPSPGPNYGYTF. In DNA, the CDR3 is TGTGCCAGCAGTCCAAGTCCAGGCCCTAACTATGGCTACACCTTC.